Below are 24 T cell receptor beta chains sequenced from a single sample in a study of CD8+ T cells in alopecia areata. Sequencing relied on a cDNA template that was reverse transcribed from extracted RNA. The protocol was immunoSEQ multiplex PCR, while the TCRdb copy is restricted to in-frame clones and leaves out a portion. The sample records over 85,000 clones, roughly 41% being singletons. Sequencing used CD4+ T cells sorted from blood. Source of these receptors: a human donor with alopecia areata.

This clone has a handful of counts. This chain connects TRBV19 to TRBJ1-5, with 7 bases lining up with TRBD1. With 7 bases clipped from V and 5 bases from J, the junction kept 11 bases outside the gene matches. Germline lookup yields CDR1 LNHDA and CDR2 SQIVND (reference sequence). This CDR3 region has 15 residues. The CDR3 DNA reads TGTGCCAGTATTGGACAGGTCGGCGTTGATCAGCCCCAGCATTTT. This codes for CASIGQVGVDQPQHF.

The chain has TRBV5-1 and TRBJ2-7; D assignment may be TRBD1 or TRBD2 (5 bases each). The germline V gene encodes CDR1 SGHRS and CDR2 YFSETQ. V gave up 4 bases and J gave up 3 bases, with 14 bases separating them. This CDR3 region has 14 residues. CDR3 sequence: CASSEGEMVYEQYF. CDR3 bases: TGCGCCAGCAGCGAAGGGGAGATGGTCTACGAGCAGTACTTC.

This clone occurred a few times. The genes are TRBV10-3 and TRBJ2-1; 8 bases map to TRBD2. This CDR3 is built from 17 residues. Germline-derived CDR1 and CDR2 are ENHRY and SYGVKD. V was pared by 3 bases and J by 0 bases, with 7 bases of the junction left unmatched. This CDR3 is CAISDSTGTSSYNEQFF. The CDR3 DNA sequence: TGTGCCATCAGTGACTCAACCGGGACTAGCTCCTACAATGAGCAGTTCTTC.

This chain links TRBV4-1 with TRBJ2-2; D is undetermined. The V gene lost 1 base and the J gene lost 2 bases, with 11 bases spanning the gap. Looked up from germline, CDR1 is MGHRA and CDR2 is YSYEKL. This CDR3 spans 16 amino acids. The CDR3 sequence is CASSQVWAANTGELFF. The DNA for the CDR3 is TGCGCCAGCAGCCAAGTTTGGGCGGCTAACACCGGGGAGCTGTTTTTT.

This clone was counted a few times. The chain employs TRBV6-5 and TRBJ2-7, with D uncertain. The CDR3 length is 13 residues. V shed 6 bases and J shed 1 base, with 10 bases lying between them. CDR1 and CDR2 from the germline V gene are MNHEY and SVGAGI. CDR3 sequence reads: CASRRLRSYEQYF. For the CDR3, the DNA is TGTGCCAGCAGGAGACTGAGGTCCTACGAGCAGTACTTC.

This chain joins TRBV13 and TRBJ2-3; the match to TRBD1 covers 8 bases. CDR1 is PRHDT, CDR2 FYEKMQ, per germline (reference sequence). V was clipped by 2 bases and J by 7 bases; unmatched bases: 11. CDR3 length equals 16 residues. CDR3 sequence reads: CASSLSGQARRHTQYF. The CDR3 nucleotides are TGTGCCAGCAGCTTATCGGGACAGGCTCGCCGACATACGCAGTATTTT.

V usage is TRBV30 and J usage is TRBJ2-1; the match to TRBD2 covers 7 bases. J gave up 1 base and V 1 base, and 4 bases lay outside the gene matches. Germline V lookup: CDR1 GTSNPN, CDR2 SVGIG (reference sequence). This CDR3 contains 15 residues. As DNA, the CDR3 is TGTGCCTGGAGTGAGTGGCGGGGGTCCTACAATGAGCAGTTCTTC. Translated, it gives CAWSEWRGSYNEQFF.

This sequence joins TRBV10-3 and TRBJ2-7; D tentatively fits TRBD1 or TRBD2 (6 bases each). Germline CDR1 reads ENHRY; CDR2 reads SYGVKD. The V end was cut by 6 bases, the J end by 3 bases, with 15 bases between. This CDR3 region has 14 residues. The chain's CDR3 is CAIRTRRGDYEQYF. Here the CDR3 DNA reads TGTGCCATCAGGACCCGTAGGGGGGACTACGAGCAGTACTTC.

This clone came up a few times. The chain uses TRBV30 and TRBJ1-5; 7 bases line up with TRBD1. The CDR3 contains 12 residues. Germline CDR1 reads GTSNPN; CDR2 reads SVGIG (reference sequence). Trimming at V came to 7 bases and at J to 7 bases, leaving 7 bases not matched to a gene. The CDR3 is CASMAGGQPQHF. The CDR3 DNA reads TGTGCCTCTATGGCAGGGGGACAGCCCCAGCATTTT.

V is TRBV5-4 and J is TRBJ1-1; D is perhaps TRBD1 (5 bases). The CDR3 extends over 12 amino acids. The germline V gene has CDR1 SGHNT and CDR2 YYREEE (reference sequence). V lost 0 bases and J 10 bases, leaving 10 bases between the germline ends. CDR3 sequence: CASSLAGRGAFF. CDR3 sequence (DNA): TGTGCCAGCAGCTTGGCAGGGAGGGGAGCTTTCTTT.

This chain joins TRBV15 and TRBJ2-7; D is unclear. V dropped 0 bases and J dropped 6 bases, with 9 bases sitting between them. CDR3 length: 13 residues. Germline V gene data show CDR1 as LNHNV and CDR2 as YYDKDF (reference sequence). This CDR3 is CATSRDRPSEQYF. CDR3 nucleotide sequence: TGTGCCACCAGCAGAGATCGTCCATCCGAGCAGTACTTC.

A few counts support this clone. The CDR3 protein is CASSLGSGRNNQPQHF. For the CDR3, the DNA is TGTGCCAGCAGCTTAGGTTCCGGACGGAACAATCAGCCCCAGCATTTT. This chain connects TRBV7-2 to TRBJ1-5; D is unclear. Trimming removed 1 base from V and 3 bases from J, with 13 bases in between. The CDR3 runs 16 residues. In germline, CDR1 is SGHTA, CDR2 FQGNSA.

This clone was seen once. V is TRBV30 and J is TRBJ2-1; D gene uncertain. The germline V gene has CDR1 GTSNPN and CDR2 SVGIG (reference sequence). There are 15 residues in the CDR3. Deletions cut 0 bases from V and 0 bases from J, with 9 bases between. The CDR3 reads CAWSVLLSSYNEQFF. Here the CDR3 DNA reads TGTGCCTGGAGTGTACTTCTAAGCTCCTACAATGAGCAGTTCTTC.

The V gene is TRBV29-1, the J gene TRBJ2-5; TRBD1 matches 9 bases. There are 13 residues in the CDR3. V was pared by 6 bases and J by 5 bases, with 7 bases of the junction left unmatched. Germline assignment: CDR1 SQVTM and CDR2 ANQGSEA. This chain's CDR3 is CSVSTGGGETQYF. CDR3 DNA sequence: TGCAGCGTCTCCACAGGGGGCGGGGAGACCCAGTACTTC. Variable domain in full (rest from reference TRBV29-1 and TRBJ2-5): SAVISQKPSRDICQRGTSLTIQCQVDSQVTMMFWYRQQPGQSLTLIATANQGSEATYESGFVIDKFPISRPNLTFSTLTVSNMSPEDSSIYLCSVSTGGGETQYFGPGTRLLVL.

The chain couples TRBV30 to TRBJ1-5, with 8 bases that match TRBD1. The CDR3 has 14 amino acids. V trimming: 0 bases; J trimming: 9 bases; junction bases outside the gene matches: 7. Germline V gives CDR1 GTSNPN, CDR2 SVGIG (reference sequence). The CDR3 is CAWSVSTGGSPQHF. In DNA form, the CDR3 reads TGTGCCTGGAGTGTAAGCACAGGGGGATCGCCCCAGCATTTT. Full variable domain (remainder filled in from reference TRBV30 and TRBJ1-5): SQTIHQWPATLVQPVGSPLSLECTVEGTSNPNLYWYRQAAGRGLQLLFYSVGIGQISSEVPQNLSASRPQDRQFILSSKKLLLSDSGFYLCAWSVSTGGSPQHFGDGTRLSIL.

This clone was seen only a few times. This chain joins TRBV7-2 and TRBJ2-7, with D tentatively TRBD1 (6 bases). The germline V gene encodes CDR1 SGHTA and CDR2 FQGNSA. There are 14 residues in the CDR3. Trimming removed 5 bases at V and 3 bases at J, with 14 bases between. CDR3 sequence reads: CASSPDSSFYEQYF. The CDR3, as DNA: TGTGCCAGCAGCCCGGACAGCAGTTTCTACGAGCAGTACTTC.

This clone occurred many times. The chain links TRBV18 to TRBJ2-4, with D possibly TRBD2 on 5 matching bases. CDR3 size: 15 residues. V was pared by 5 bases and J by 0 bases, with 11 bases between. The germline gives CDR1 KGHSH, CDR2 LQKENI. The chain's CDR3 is CASSAEVLAKNIQYF. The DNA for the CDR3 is TGTGCCAGCTCAGCGGAGGTTCTAGCCAAAAACATTCAGTACTTC.

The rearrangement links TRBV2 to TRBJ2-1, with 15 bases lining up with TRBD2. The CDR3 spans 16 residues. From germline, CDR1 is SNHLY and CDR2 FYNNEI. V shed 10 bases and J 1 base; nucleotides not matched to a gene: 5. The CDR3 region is CATRTSGRGSYNEQFF. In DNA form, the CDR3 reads TGTGCCACAAGGACTAGCGGGAGGGGGTCCTACAATGAGCAGTTCTTC.

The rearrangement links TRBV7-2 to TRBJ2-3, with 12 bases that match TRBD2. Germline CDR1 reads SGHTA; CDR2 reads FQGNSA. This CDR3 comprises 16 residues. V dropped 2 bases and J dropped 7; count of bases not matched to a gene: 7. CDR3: CASSLSSGGASYTQYF. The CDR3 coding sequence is TGTGCCAGCAGCTTATCTAGCGGGGGGGCTAGCTATACGCAGTATTTT.

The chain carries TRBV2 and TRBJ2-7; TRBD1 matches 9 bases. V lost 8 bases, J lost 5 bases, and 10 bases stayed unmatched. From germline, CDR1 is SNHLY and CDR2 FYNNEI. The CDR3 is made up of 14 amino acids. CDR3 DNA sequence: TGTGCCAGCCTTCCCCGGGACAGGGTGAACGAGCAGTACTTC. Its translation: CASLPRDRVNEQYF.

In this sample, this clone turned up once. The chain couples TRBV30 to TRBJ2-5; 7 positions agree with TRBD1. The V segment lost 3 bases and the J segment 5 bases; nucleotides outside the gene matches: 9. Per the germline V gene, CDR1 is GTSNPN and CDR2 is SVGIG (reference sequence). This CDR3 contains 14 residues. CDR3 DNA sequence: TGTGCCTGGAGCCCCGACAGGGCCGGGGAGACCCAGTACTTC. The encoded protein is CAWSPDRAGETQYF.

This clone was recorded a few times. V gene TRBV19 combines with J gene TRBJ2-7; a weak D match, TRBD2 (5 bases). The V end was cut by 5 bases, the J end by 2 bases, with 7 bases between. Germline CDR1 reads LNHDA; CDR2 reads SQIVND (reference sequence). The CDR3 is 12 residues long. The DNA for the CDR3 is TGTGCCAGTAGTCGGGGTACCTACGAGCAGTACTTC. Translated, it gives CASSRGTYEQYF.

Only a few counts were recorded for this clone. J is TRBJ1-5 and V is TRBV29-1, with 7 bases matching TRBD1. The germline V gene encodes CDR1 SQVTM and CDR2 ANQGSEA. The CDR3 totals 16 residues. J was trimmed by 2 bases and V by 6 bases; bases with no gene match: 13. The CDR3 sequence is CSVYKVPGQGNQPQHF. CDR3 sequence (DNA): TGCAGCGTATATAAAGTACCAGGACAGGGCAATCAGCCCCAGCATTTT.

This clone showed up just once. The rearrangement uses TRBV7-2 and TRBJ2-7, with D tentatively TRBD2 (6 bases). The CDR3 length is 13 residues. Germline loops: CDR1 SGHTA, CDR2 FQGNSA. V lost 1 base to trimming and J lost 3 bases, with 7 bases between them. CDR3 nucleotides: TGTGCCAGCAGCTTAGTCGGGGGCTACGAGCAGTACTTC. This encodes CASSLVGGYEQYF.